The 30 T cell receptor beta chains given below trace back to one sample, sequenced in a study of blood T cell repertoires in COVID-19. Here immunoSEQ multiplex PCR was the method, and the copy in TCRdb shows in-frame clones only, minus some. The repertoire holds about 160,000 clones, with about 86% as singletons. The specimen sequenced was PBMCs or T cells enriched from blood (not recorded which). Source of these receptors: a man in his forties or fifties who had recovered from COVID-19.

The chain carries TRBV6-1 and TRBJ1-3; no reliable D call. The CDR3 spans 12 residues. Germline CDR1 and CDR2: MNHNS and SASEGT. V was clipped by 1 base and J by 11 bases, with 9 bases between them. The CDR3 loop reads CASSEGESAIYF. The CDR3 nucleotides read TGTGCCAGCAGTGAAGGTGAGAGCGCCATATATTTT.

The chain combines TRBV7-2 with TRBJ2-3; D might be TRBD2 (7 bases). CDR3 length equals 16 residues. CDR1 and CDR2 (germline): SGHTA, FQGNSA. Trimming took off 1 base at V and 0 bases at J, with 11 bases between the two ends. The DNA of the CDR3 is TGTGCCAGCAGCTTAGTGGGCGGGGGCAGCACAGATACGCAGTATTTT. Its protein product is CASSLVGGGSTDTQYF.

The chain has TRBV12-3 or TRBV12-4 and TRBJ1-1; D is undetermined. The V and J ends lost 5 bases and 1 base respectively, with 5 bases between them. The CDR3 runs to 12 residues. CDR3 in DNA: TGTGCCAGCAGTAGTAGGAACACTGAAGCTTTCTTT. Protein: CASSSRNTEAFF.

This chain connects TRBV7-8 to TRBJ2-7, with 10 bases fitting TRBD1. The V segment lost 8 bases and the J segment 2 bases; nucleotides outside the gene matches: 6. The CDR3 extends over 14 amino acids. Germline V gene sequence: CDR1 SGHVS, CDR2 FQNEAQ. DNA for the CDR3: TGTGCCAGCTATGACAGGGGGCTTACCTACGAGCAGTACTTC. Amino acid sequence: CASYDRGLTYEQYF.

This clone was counted once. This chain uses TRBV19 with TRBJ1-6; possible D gene TRBD1, 5 bases. The CDR3 consists of 13 residues. V gave up 9 bases and J gave up 8 bases, with 14 bases separating them. Germline CDR1 and CDR2: LNHDA and SQIVND (reference sequence). The CDR3 coding sequence is TGTGCCAGCCAGACAGTCCGCGATTCACCCCTCCACTTT. Its translation: CASQTVRDSPLHF.

V is TRBV7-6 and J is TRBJ2-7; 7 bases line up with TRBD1. CDR1 is SGHVS and CDR2 is FNYEAQ in the germline V gene. V trimming: 4 bases; J trimming: 0 bases; junction bases outside the gene matches: 6. The CDR3 is 15 amino acids. The CDR3 coding sequence is TGTGCCAGCAGCTCTATGACAGGGCCCTCCTACGAGCAGTACTTC. This encodes CASSSMTGPSYEQYF.

The chain combines TRBV11-2 with TRBJ2-1, with a possible D match to TRBD2 (6 bases). Trimming left V 5 bases short and J 7 bases short, with 12 bases between. Germline-derived CDR1 and CDR2 are SGHAT and FQNNGV. CDR3 length: 13 residues. The CDR3 region has the DNA TGTGCCAGCAGCCGGGACTCCCTAAATGAGCAGTTCTTC. Translating it yields CASSRDSLNEQFF.

The chain carries TRBV14 and TRBJ1-2; a possible D gene is TRBD1 (5 bases). Trimming pared 1 base from V and 4 bases from J, leaving 13 bases between. From germline, CDR1 is SGHDN and CDR2 FVKESK. CDR3 length equals 15 residues. The CDR3 spells CASSQVARAPYGYTF. Here the CDR3 DNA reads TGTGCCAGCAGCCAAGTAGCCAGGGCTCCCTATGGCTACACCTTC.

CDR3 sequence: CASSEETTARIGYTF. The DNA for the CDR3 is TGTGCCAGCAGTGAAGAAACAACCGCACGTATAGGCTACACCTTC. This chain connects TRBV2 to TRBJ1-2; D gene uncertain. CDR1 is SNHLY and CDR2 is FYNNEI in the germline V gene. The CDR3 has 15 amino acids. The V end was cut by 1 base, the J end by 8 bases, with 17 bases between.

CDR3 amino acids: CASGRVYSNQPQHF. CDR3 in DNA: TGTGCCAGCGGCAGGGTGTATAGCAATCAGCCCCAGCATTTT. The rearrangement joins TRBV7-6 to TRBJ1-5; D possibly corresponds to TRBD1 (5 bases). The ends were cut back, 8 bases at V and 0 bases at J, with 11 bases in the middle. This CDR3 comprises 14 residues. Germline CDR1 and CDR2: SGHVS and FNYEAQ. Full variable domain (missing parts from reference TRBV7-6 and TRBJ1-5): GAGVSQSPRYKVTKRGQDVALRCDPISGHVSLYWYRQALGQGPEFLTYFNYEAQQDKSGLPNDRFSAERPEGSISTLTIQRTEQRDSAMYRCASGRVYSNQPQHFGDGTRLSIL.

This clone was detected only once. The V and J genes are TRBV18 and TRBJ1-1; D might be TRBD1 (6 bases). The germline V gene has CDR1 KGHSH and CDR2 LQKENI. The CDR3 is 18 amino acids. The V end was cut by 1 base, the J end by 3 bases, with 21 bases between. CDR3 region: CASSPLISIGGRDTEAFF. CDR3 DNA: TGTGCCAGCTCACCACTTATTAGTATCGGGGGGCGCGACACTGAAGCTTTCTTT.

CDR3: CASSLGRVGQGLYEQYF. CDR3 bases: TGTGCCAGCAGCTTAGGGCGGGTGGGACAGGGCCTCTACGAGCAGTACTTC. The J gene is TRBJ2-7, the V gene TRBV7-2; 9 bases align to TRBD1. V trimming: 1 base; J trimming: 3 bases; junction bases outside the gene matches: 10. The CDR3 is 17 amino acids. The germline gives CDR1 SGHTA, CDR2 FQGNSA.

The chain carries TRBV7-9 and TRBJ2-5; maybe TRBD1 (6 bases). V was trimmed by 5 bases and J by 1 base, leaving 14 bases between them. Germline assignment: CDR1 SEHNR and CDR2 FQNEAQ (reference sequence). This CDR3 has 15 amino acids. CDR3 amino acids: CASSTPDRSQETQYF. As DNA, the CDR3 is TGTGCCAGCAGCACCCCTGACAGGAGCCAAGAGACCCAGTACTTC.

The chain is built from TRBV6-5 and TRBJ1-1; D is possibly TRBD1 (6 bases). The CDR3 contains 13 residues. From germline, CDR1 is MNHEY and CDR2 SVGAGI. V was trimmed by 5 bases and J by 7 bases, leaving 14 bases between them. The CDR3 loop is CASSTTGRVEAFF. CDR3 bases: TGTGCCAGCAGTACCACAGGGAGGGTTGAAGCTTTCTTT.

The V and J genes are TRBV5-6 and TRBJ2-7, with unresolved D. This CDR3 comprises 11 residues. Trimming took off 4 bases at V and 3 bases at J, with 5 bases between the two ends. Germline V gene data show CDR1 as SGHDT and CDR2 as YYEEEE. This CDR3 reads CASSLNYEQYF. Here the CDR3 DNA reads TGTGCCAGCAGCCTAAACTACGAGCAGTACTTC. Combining the CDR3 with reference TRBV5-6 and TRBJ2-7 gives the whole variable domain DAGVTQSPTHLIKTRGQQVTLRCSPKSGHDTVSWYQQALGQGPQFIFQYYEEEERQRGNFPDRFSGHQFPNYSSELNVNALLLGDSALYLCASSLNYEQYFGPGTRLTVT.

The V gene is TRBV6-5, the J gene TRBJ2-2; TRBD1 might be the D (6 bases). With 0 bases removed from V and 3 bases from J, the gap between germline ends came to 11 bases. The CDR3 loop spans 16 amino acids. Germline-derived CDR1 and CDR2 are MNHEY and SVGAGI. The CDR3 bases are TGTGCCAGCAGTTACTCGTGGGACACCTACACCGGGGAGCTGTTTTTT. This codes for CASSYSWDTYTGELFF.

V usage is TRBV3-1 (or the pseudogene TRBV3-2) and J usage is TRBJ2-7, with D possibly matching TRBD1 (6 bases). Germline CDR1 LGHDT, CDR2 YNNKEL (reference sequence). The CDR3 has 12 amino acids. Trimming left V 4 bases short and J 6 bases short, with 10 bases between. This CDR3 is CASSLQGTEQYF. CDR3 coding DNA: TGTGCCAGCAGCCTACAGGGTACCGAGCAGTACTTC.

This rearrangement joins TRBV9 to TRBJ1-3; D is possibly TRBD1 (5 bases). Germline CDR1 and CDR2: SGDLS and YYNGEE. V lost 4 bases, J lost 4 bases, and 18 bases lay in between. The CDR3 contains 16 residues. The CDR3 DNA reads as TGTGCCAGCAGCTCAGGGCAGGTCCTGGGGGGAAACACCATATATTTT. Protein product: CASSSGQVLGGNTIYF.

The chain links TRBV27 to TRBJ1-4; D unresolved. With 5 bases removed from V and 5 bases from J, the gap between germline ends came to 15 bases. The CDR3 is made up of 15 amino acids. The germline V gene encodes CDR1 MNHEY and CDR2 SMNVEV (reference sequence). The CDR3 nucleotides are TGTGCCAGCAGTCCCCGGTCTTTTGTAAATGAAAAACTGTTTTTT. Protein product: CASSPRSFVNEKLFF.

This sequence joins TRBV21-1 and TRBJ1-6; TRBD1, the table's D call, was not compared with the DNA. TRBV21-1 is described as a pseudogene. The CDR3 runs 16 residues. DNA for the CDR3: TGTGCCAGCACCAGGAGGGGGCTAAGGAATAATTCACCCCTCCACTTT. Its protein is CASTRRGLRNNSPLHF.

Of note for this clone: Its ends do not fully match the called genes, so a read error is possible. The gene calls are TRBV5-6 and TRBJ2-5, with D possibly matching TRBD2 (6 bases). Germline values: CDR1 SGHDT, CDR2 YYEEEE. The CDR3 is made up of 11 amino acids. CDR3 bases: TGTGCCAGCGGGCCCCCCGGCGGGGTAGACTTC. Encoded protein: CASGPPGGVDF.

The chain is built from TRBV5-4 and TRBJ1-6, with a weak D call TRBD1 (5 bases). The germline V gene has CDR1 SGHNT and CDR2 YYREEE (reference sequence). The CDR3 is 16 amino acids. Between the trimmed V and J ends, which lost 7 bases and 0 bases, there was a span of 14 bases. The CDR3 bases are TGTGCCAGCCGGGACTCTGAGAGCTCCTATAATTCACCCCTCCACTTT. It codes for CASRDSESSYNSPLHF.

This clone occurred once. This sequence joins TRBV3-1 (or the pseudogene TRBV3-2) and TRBJ2-7; 8 positions match TRBD2. V was pared by 1 base and J by 2 bases, with 7 bases of the junction left unmatched. The germline V gene has CDR1 LGHDT and CDR2 YNNKEL (reference sequence). The CDR3 is 16 residues long. For the CDR3, the DNA is TGTGCCAGCAGCCAAGCGGGTAGCGGGGAAACCTACGAGCAGTACTTC. Translation: CASSQAGSGETYEQYF.

The rearrangement uses TRBV28 and TRBJ2-5, with D possibly TRBD1 on 5 matching bases. The CDR3 covers 15 residues. Germline-derived CDR1 and CDR2 are MDHEN and SYDVKM. V lost 8 bases and J lost 5, with 21 bases in between. CDR3 sequence reads: CASCRLPGFGETQYF. CDR3 coding DNA: TGTGCCAGCTGCCGCCTCCCAGGGTTTGGTGAGACCCAGTACTTC.

The sample holds many counts of this clone. V is TRBV18 and J is TRBJ2-7, with unresolved D. CDR1 is KGHSH, CDR2 LQKENI, per germline. V lost 2 bases and J lost 5, with 7 bases in between. This CDR3 is built from 12 residues. The CDR3 loop is CASSPESHEQYF. The CDR3 DNA is TGTGCCAGCTCACCAGAGTCCCACGAGCAGTACTTC.

The chain carries TRBV3-1 (or the pseudogene TRBV3-2) and TRBJ2-7, with D possibly being TRBD1 (6 bases). The CDR3 has 13 residues. The V and J ends lost 0 bases and 5 bases respectively, with 8 bases between them. Germline-derived CDR1 and CDR2 are LGHDT and YNNKEL (reference sequence). Here the CDR3 DNA reads TGTGCCAGCAGCCAAGAGGGGGCACACGAGCAGTACTTC. It encodes CASSQEGAHEQYF.

This clone was counted a single time. This chain links TRBV13 with TRBJ2-1; perhaps TRBD2 as D (5 bases). Per the germline V gene, CDR1 is PRHDT and CDR2 is FYEKMQ (reference sequence). The ends were cut back, 0 bases at V and 8 bases at J, with 14 bases in the middle. This CDR3 region has 15 residues. DNA of the CDR3: TGTGCCAGCAGCTTAGGTCGGCTAGCAGTCGATGAGCAGTTCTTC. Encoded protein: CASSLGRLAVDEQFF.

The chain has TRBV18 and TRBJ2-2; possible D gene TRBD1, 6 bases. The germline V and J ends were trimmed by 1 base and 3 bases, with 15 bases remaining between them. The length of the CDR3 is 17 residues. Germline loops: CDR1 KGHSH, CDR2 LQKENI. CDR3 residues: CASSPLLQGWDTGELFF. The CDR3 region has the DNA TGTGCCAGCTCACCACTTCTACAGGGCTGGGACACCGGGGAGCTGTTTTTT.

The CDR3 sequence is CASSQVRGGTEAFF. The CDR3 DNA reads as TGCGCCAGCAGCCAAGTCCGAGGTGGGACTGAAGCTTTCTTT. V usage is TRBV4-1 and J usage is TRBJ1-1; D gene unclear. Germline-derived CDR1 and CDR2 are MGHRA and YSYEKL. V was pared by 1 base and J by 5 bases, with 11 bases between. The CDR3 runs 14 residues.

V is TRBV6-1 and J is TRBJ1-1; 8 bases are a match to TRBD1. Germline V gene data show CDR1 as MNHNS and CDR2 as SASEGT. Unmatched junction bases numbered 9, after V lost 3 bases and J lost 6 bases. There are 15 residues in the CDR3. The DNA for the CDR3 is TGTGCCAGCAGTGACCCAGGACAGGGTATCCCTGAAGCTTTCTTT. This sequence encodes CASSDPGQGIPEAFF.